The source of this T cell receptor (beta chain) is a study of T cell responses to AZD1222 COVID-19 vaccine. In the study overall: Analyses pooled second doses at about 4 or about 12 weeks.

Study-level points and caveats: In all cases, repertoires were sampled only after the peak T cell response. An increase in Spike-specific TCR breadth and depth was observed after two AZD1222 doses. Reportedly, nearly half of unique spike TCRs recognized epitopes outside B.1.351/B.1.1.7 mutations.

Germline values: CDR1 MGHDK, CDR2 SYGVNS. Trimming took 5 bases from V and 8 from J, leaving 24 bases between them. The CDR3 runs to 16 residues. Remarks on this clone: No antigen is known for it.

Assay used: immunoSEQ multiplex PCR; TCRdb lists only in-frame clones, some missing. The sample consists of some 200,000 clones, 85% to 95% of them appearing once. This sequence originates from an adult in good health. J is TRBJ1-2 and V is TRBV25-1, with D maybe TRBD1 (5 bases). The sample was peripheral blood, taken on day 0 of AZD1222 vaccination. The chain's CDR3 is CASSMVIGGTLGGYTF. CDR3 DNA: TGTGCCAGCAGTATGGTTATTGGGGGAACCCTGGGGGGCTACACCTTC.